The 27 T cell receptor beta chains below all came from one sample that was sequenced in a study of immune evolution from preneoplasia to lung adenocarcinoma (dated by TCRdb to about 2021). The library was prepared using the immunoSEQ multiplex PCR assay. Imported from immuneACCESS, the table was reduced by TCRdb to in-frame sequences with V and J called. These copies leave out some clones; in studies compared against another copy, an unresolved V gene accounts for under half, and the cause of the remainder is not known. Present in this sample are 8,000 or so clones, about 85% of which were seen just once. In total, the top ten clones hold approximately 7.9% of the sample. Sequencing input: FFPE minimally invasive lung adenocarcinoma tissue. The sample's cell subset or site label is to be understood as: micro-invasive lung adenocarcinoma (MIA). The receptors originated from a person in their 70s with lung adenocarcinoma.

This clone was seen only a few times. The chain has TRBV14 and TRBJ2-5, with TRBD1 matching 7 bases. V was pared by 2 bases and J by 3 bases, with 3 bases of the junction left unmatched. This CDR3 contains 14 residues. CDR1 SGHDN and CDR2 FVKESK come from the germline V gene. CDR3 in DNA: TGTGCCAGCAGCCAATGGGACAGAAAAGAGACCCAGTACTTC. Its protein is CASSQWDRKETQYF.

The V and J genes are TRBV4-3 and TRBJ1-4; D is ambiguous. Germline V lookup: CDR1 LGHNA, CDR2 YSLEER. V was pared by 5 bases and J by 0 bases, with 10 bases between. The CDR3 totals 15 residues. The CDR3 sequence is CASSSSAATNEKLFF. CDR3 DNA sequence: TGCGCCAGCAGCTCAAGTGCTGCAACTAATGAAAAACTGTTTTTT.

CDR3 DNA: TGTGCCAGCAGCTGGGGTACCTACGAGCAGTACTTC. It is translated as CASSWGTYEQYF. This chain uses TRBV11-2 with TRBJ2-7; D call uncertain. V was trimmed by 4 bases and J by 2 bases, leaving 6 bases between them. Germline CDR1 SGHAT, CDR2 FQNNGV. This CDR3 is built from 12 residues.

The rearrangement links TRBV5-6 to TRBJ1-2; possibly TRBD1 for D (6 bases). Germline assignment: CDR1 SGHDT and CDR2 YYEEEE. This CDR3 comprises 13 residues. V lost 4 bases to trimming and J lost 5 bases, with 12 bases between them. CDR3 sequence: CASSPGRGYGYTF. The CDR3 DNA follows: TGTGCCAGCAGCCCTGGCAGGGGATATGGCTACACCTTC.

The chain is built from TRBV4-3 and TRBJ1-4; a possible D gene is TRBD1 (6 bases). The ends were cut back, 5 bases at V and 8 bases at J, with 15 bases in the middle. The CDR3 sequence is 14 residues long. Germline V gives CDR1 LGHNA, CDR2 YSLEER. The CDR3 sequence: CASSARQAAEKLFF. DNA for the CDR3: TGCGCCAGCAGCGCCCGACAGGCCGCCGAAAAACTGTTTTTT.

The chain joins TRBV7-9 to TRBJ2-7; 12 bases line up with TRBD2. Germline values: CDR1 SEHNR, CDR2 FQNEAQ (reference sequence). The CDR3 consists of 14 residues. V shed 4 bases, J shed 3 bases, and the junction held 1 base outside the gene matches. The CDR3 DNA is TGTGCCAGCAGCTCGACTAGCGGGGGCTACGAGCAGTACTTC. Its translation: CASSSTSGGYEQYF.

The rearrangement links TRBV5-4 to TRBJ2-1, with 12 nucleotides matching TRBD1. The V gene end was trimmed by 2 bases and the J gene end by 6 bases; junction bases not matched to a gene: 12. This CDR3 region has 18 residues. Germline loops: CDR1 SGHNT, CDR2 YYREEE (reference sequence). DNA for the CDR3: TGTGCCAGCAGCTTAGCCGGGACAGGGGGCGCGGGCCGCAATGAGCAGTTCTTC. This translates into CASSLAGTGGAGRNEQFF.

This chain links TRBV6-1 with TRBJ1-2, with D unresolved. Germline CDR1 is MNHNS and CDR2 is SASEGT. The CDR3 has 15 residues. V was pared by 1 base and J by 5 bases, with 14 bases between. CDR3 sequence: CASSEVLRGRYGYTF. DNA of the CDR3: TGTGCCAGCAGTGAAGTTTTGAGAGGGAGGTATGGCTACACCTTC.

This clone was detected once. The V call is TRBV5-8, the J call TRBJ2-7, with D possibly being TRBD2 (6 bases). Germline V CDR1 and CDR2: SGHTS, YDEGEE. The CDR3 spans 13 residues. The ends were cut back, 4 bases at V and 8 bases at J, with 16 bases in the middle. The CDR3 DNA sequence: TGTGCCAGCAGCCGGGGGTCTACCGTGAAGCAGTACTTC. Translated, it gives CASSRGSTVKQYF.

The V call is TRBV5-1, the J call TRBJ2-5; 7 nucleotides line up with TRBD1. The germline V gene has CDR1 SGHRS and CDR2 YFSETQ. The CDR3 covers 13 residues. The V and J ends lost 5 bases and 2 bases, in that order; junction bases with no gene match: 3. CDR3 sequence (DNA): TGCGCCAGCAGGCCGGGACAGCAAGAGACCCAGTACTTC. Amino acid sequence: CASRPGQQETQYF.

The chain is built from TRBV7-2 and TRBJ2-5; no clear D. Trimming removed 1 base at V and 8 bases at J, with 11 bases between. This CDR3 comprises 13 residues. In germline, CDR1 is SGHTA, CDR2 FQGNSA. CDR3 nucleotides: TGTGCCAGCAGCTTAGACCCTACCCAAACCCAGTACTTC. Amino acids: CASSLDPTQTQYF.

Here the CDR3 reads CASSGSPPHIAQYF. The DNA of the CDR3 is TGTGCCAGCTCAGGATCCCCTCCCCACATTGCGCAGTATTTT. The chain joins TRBV18 to TRBJ2-3; D gene ambiguous. The CDR3 has 14 residues. The V end was cut by 5 bases, the J end by 10 bases, with 19 bases between. Germline CDR1 is KGHSH and CDR2 is LQKENI.

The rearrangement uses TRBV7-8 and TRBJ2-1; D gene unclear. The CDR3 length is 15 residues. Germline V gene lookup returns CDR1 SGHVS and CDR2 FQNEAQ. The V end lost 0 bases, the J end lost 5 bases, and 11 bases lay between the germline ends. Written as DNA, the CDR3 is TGTGCCAGCAGCTTAGCCGCGATGGCCGACAATGAGCAGTTCTTC. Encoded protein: CASSLAAMADNEQFF.

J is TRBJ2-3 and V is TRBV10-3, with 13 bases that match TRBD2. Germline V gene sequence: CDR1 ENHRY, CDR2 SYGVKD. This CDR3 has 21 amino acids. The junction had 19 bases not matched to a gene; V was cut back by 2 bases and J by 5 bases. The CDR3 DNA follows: TGTGCCATCAGTGAGCCGACACCGGGACTAGCGGGAACGGGTTGGGGAGATACGCAGTATTTT. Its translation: CAISEPTPGLAGTGWGDTQYF.

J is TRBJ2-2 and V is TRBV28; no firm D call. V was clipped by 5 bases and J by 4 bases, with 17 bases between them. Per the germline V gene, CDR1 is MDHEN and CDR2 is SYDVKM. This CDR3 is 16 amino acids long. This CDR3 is CASSPTEAGGTGELFF. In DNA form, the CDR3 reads TGTGCCAGCAGTCCAACAGAGGCTGGTGGCACCGGGGAGCTGTTTTTT.

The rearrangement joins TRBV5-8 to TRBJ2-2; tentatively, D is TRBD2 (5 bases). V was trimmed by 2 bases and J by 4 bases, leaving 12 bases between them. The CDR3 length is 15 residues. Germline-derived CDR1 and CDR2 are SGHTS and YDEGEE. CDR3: CASSLFRGFTGELFF. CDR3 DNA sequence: TGTGCCAGCAGCTTATTTCGGGGTTTCACCGGGGAGCTGTTTTTT.

Here the CDR3 reads CASSLVADTQYF. DNA of the CDR3: TGTGCCAGCAGCTTAGTCGCAGATACGCAGTATTTT. V gene TRBV7-9 combines with J gene TRBJ2-3; no reliable D call. Germline assignment: CDR1 SEHNR and CDR2 FQNEAQ (reference sequence). Trimming pared 1 base from V and 4 bases from J, leaving 3 bases between. The CDR3 totals 12 residues.

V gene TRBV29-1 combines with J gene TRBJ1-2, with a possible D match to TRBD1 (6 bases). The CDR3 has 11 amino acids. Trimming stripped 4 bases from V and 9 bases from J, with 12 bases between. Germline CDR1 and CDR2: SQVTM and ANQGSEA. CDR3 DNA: TGCAGCGTTGTACAGGGAGGAAGCTACACCTTC. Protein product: CSVVQGGSYTF.

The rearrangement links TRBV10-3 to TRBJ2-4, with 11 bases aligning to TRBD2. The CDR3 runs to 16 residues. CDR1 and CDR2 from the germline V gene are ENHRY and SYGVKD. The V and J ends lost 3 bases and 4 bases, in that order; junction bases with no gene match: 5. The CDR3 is CAISDPGTSGKNIQYF. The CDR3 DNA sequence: TGTGCCATCAGTGACCCCGGGACTAGCGGTAAAAACATTCAGTACTTC.

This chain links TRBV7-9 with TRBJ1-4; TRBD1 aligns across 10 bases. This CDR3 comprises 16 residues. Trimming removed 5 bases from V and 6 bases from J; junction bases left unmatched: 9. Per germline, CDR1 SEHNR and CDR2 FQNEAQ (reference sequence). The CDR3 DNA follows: TGTGCCAGCAGCGGGGACAGGGGATGGAGCGATGAAAAACTGTTTTTT. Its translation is CASSGDRGWSDEKLFF.

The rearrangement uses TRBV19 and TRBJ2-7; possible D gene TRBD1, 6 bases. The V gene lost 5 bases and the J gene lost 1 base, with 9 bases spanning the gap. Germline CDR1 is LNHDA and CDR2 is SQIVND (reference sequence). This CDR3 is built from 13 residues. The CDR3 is CASSSDRSYEQYF. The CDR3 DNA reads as TGTGCCAGTAGTTCCGACAGGTCCTACGAGCAGTACTTC.

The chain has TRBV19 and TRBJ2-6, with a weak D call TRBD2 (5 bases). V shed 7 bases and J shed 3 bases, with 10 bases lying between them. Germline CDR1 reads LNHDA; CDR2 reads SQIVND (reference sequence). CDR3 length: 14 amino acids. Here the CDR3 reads CASTHGDGANVLTF. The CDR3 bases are TGTGCCAGTACCCACGGGGATGGGGCCAACGTCCTGACTTTC.

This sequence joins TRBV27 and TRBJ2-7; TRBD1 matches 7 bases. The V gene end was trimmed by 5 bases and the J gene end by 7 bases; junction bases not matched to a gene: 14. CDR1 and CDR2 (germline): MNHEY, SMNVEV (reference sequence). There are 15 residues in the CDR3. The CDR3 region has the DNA TGTGCCAGCAGTGACAGGGCCATAATTCCCACTGAGCAGTACTTC. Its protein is CASSDRAIIPTEQYF.

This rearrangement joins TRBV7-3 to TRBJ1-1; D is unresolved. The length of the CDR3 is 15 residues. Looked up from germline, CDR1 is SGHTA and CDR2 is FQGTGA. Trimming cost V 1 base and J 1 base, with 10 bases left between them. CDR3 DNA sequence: TGTGCCAGCAGCTTAATGGGCGCCGGGAACACTGAAGCTTTCTTT. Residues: CASSLMGAGNTEAFF.

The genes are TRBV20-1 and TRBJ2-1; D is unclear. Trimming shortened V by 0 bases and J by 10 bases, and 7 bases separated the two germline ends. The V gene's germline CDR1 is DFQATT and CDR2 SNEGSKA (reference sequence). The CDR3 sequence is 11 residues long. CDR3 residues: CSARDLWEQFF. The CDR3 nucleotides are TGCAGTGCTAGAGATTTGTGGGAGCAGTTCTTC.

As DNA, the CDR3 is TGTGCCAGCAGTGAACGGCAGGGCTTAACCTATAATTCACCCCTCCACTTT. It translates to CASSERQGLTYNSPLHF. V is TRBV25-1 and J is TRBJ1-6; D may be TRBD1 (5 bases). V lost 2 bases and J 2 bases, leaving 13 bases between the germline ends. Per the germline V gene, CDR1 is MGHDK and CDR2 is SYGVNS. CDR3 length: 17 residues.

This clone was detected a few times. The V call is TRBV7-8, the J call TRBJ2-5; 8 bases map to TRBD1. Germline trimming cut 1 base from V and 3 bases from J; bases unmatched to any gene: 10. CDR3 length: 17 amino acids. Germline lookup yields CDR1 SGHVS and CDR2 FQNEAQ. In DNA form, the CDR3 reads TGTGCCAGCAGCTTAGGGGCAGGGGGCGAAATTAAAGAGACCCAGTACTTC. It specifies CASSLGAGGEIKETQYF.